What follows are 10 T cell receptor beta chains derived from one specimen sequenced in a study of T cells in localized non-small cell lung cancer. The assay was immunoSEQ multiplex PCR, and TCRdb's table has in-frame clones only and misses some. The table has under 2,000 clones, about 40% seen once. Material: lung tumor tissue, obtained before any cancer treatment. These receptors originate from a male donor at least 60 years old with stage II lung adenocarcinoma.

The chain recombines TRBV19 with TRBJ1-5; D gene ambiguous. CDR3 length: 14 amino acids. CDR1 and CDR2 from the germline V gene are LNHDA and SQIVND (reference sequence). Trimming cost V 4 bases and J 0 bases, with 7 bases left between them. The CDR3 DNA reads TGTGCCAGTAGTACTGATTATAGCAATCAGCCCCAGCATTTT. Encoded protein: CASSTDYSNQPQHF.

This chain connects TRBV30 to TRBJ1-5; D not resolved. The CDR3 has 13 amino acids. Per the germline V gene, CDR1 is GTSNPN and CDR2 is SVGIG (reference sequence). V was trimmed by 0 bases and J by 7 bases, leaving 10 bases between them. The DNA of the CDR3 is TGTGCCTGGAGTGTAAAGGGTAGGCAGCCCCAGCATTTT. Translating it yields CAWSVKGRQPQHF.

The rearrangement uses TRBV2 and TRBJ2-1, with unresolved D. Germline V lookup: CDR1 SNHLY, CDR2 FYNNEI. V lost 5 bases and J 6 bases, leaving 8 bases between the germline ends. The CDR3 contains 12 residues. The DNA for the CDR3 is TGTGCCAGCAGTACACAGAGCAATGAGCAGTTCTTC. Encoded protein: CASSTQSNEQFF.

This chain links TRBV28 with TRBJ1-3; unclear D gene. Germline loops: CDR1 MDHEN, CDR2 SYDVKM. V was trimmed by 10 bases and J by 4 bases, leaving 17 bases between them. The CDR3 runs 14 residues. The CDR3 DNA sequence: TGTGCCACTGGTCGGGGAGGGAGGGGAAACACCATATATTTT. As protein: CATGRGGRGNTIYF.

Only a few counts were recorded for this clone. The chain joins TRBV9 to TRBJ1-1, with 7 bases matching TRBD1. From germline, CDR1 is SGDLS and CDR2 YYNGEE. The V gene end was trimmed by 5 bases and the J gene end by 7 bases; junction bases not matched to a gene: 11. This CDR3 is 14 amino acids long. CDR3 protein: CASSLDRASGEAFF. The CDR3 nucleotides are TGTGCCAGCAGTCTTGACAGGGCGAGCGGTGAAGCTTTCTTT.

This clone was seen a handful of times. The chain recombines TRBV19 with TRBJ1-1, with D perhaps matching TRBD1 (5 bases). The CDR3 is made up of 13 amino acids. The germline CDR1 and CDR2 sequences are LNHDA and SQIVND (reference sequence). The V end lost 3 bases, the J end lost 5 bases, and 10 bases lay between the germline ends. DNA of the CDR3: TGTGCCAGTAGTATGGGTTGGGGGACTGAAGCTTTCTTT. Its protein is CASSMGWGTEAFF.

This clone has a handful of counts. The V and J genes are TRBV5-1 and TRBJ1-5; D gene unclear. The CDR3 contains 14 residues. V lost 4 bases and J 6 bases, leaving 14 bases between the germline ends. Germline V gene sequence: CDR1 SGHRS, CDR2 YFSETQ. CDR3 nucleotides: TGCGCCAGCAGCCAAACATCGCAACGTCAGCCCCAGCATTTT. Amino acid sequence: CASSQTSQRQPQHF.

V usage is TRBV30 and J usage is TRBJ1-1; 8 bases agree with TRBD1. The ends lost 2 bases at V and 8 bases at J; junction bases unmatched: 7. The CDR3 extends over 13 amino acids. The germline CDR1 and CDR2 sequences are GTSNPN and SVGIG (reference sequence). The CDR3 DNA reads TGTGCCTGGAGTTTCAGCGGGACAGGAGAAGCTTTCTTT. It specifies CAWSFSGTGEAFF. Drawing the rest from reference TRBV30 and TRBJ1-1, the complete variable domain is SQTIHQWPATLVQPVGSPLSLECTVEGTSNPNLYWYRQAAGRGLQLLFYSVGIGQISSEVPQNLSASRPQDRQFILSSKKLLLSDSGFYLCAWSFSGTGEAFFGQGTRLTVV.

The rearrangement joins TRBV28 to TRBJ1-1, with 9 bases aligning to TRBD1. This CDR3 contains 15 residues. V lost 2 bases to trimming and J lost 10 bases; unmatched junction nucleotides: 11. Germline lookup yields CDR1 MDHEN and CDR2 SYDVKM. CDR3 region: CASSLNNRGQAGAFF. CDR3 DNA sequence: TGTGCCAGCAGTTTAAATAACAGGGGGCAAGCTGGAGCTTTCTTT.

This clone was counted a few times. The V and J genes are TRBV1 and TRBJ2-7; the table gives TRBD1 as D, unverified against the DNA. TRBV1 is noted as a pseudogene. The CDR3 consists of 18 residues. CDR3 residues: CASSLRRQKETGENEQYF. CDR3 bases: TGCGCCAGCAGCCTCAGAAGGCAGAAGGAGACAGGGGAAAACGAGCAGTACTTC.